The TCR beta chain under discussion was sequenced for a study of blood T cell repertoires in COVID-19. Study-wide context: COVID-19 samples collected from the United States, Italy and Spain covered acute and convalescent phases. In each case, the material was cDNA or gDNA derived from T cells, B-cell-depleted T cells, or PBMCs.

The authors' processing: Amplification of reference gene primers provided the estimated nucleated cell counts. Assay: immunoSEQ multiplex PCR; the TCRdb copy retains only in-frame clones and omits some. That table supplies the V and J calls and clone size; D and trimming were determined from the DNA. The sample consists of about 670,000 clones, 70% to 90% of them appearing once. Trimming at V came to 3 bases and at J to 1 base, leaving 3 bases not matched to a gene. This CDR3 has 16 amino acids. Germline V gene lookup returns CDR1 SGHNT and CDR2 YENEEA. The clonotype was recovered from a young woman with acute or convalescent COVID-19. What was sequenced was peripheral blood. This rearrangement joins TRBV11-3 to TRBJ2-5; 12 bases are a match to TRBD2. CDR3 sequence reads: CASSFGLAGSQETQYF. DNA for the CDR3: TGTGCCAGCAGCTTCGGACTAGCGGGGTCCCAAGAGACCCAGTACTTC. The variable domain in full, with the rest retrieved from reference TRBV11-3 and TRBJ2-5, is EAGVVQSPRYKIIEKKQPVAFWCNPISGHNTLYWYLQNLGQGPELLIRYENEEAVDDSQLPKDRFSAERLKGVDSTLKIQPAELGDSAVYLCASSFGLAGSQETQYFGPGTRLLVL.